The 23 T cell receptor beta chains reported below all come from one sample, sequenced in a study of cytomegalovirus exposure and HLA in healthy donors (dated by TCRdb to between 2016 and 2019). The library came from the immunoSEQ multiplex PCR assay. For the multiplex PCR, a mixture combining 60 forward primers for TCR Vbeta segments and 13 reverse primers for TCR Jbeta segments was used. In TCRdb, the immuneACCESS table is reduced to in-frame sequences with V and J assigned. These tables do not hold every clone; where another copy was compared, an unresolved V gene accounts for under half, and the others remain unexplained. This sample is represented by fewer than 140,000 clones; more than 60% of them were singletons. Roughly 2.5% of the sample is in the top ten clones. The sequencing input was PBMCs. These receptors were taken from a man in his forties or fifties in good health and CMV-seronegative.

The chain has TRBV2 and TRBJ1-1; D might be TRBD1 (5 bases). Germline-derived CDR1 and CDR2 are SNHLY and FYNNEI. V lost 6 bases and J 4 bases, leaving 12 bases between the germline ends. This CDR3 spans 13 amino acids. DNA of the CDR3: TGTGCCAGCAGGCAGGGAGGGTTCACTGAAGCTTTCTTT. It is translated as CASRQGGFTEAFF.

The chain links TRBV6-6 to TRBJ2-7; D may be TRBD1 (6 bases). Trimming stripped 6 bases from V and 0 bases from J, with 15 bases between. The CDR3 covers 15 residues. CDR1 is MNHNY, CDR2 SVGAGI, per germline (reference sequence). CDR3 loop: CASSLGTPLSYEQYF. CDR3 nucleotides: TGTGCCAGCAGCCTTGGGACACCCCTCTCCTACGAGCAGTACTTC.

The V call is TRBV16, the J call TRBJ1-3; D is unclear. The CDR3 runs 14 residues. The germline gives CDR1 KGHSY, CDR2 FQNENV. V lost 1 base and J 4 bases, leaving 8 bases between the germline ends. CDR3 in amino acids: CASSQFHSGNTIYF. CDR3 coding DNA: TGTGCCAGCAGCCAATTTCACTCCGGAAACACCATATATTTT.

This chain links TRBV5-1 with TRBJ1-6, with 7 bases fitting TRBD1. Germline V gene lookup returns CDR1 SGHRS and CDR2 YFSETQ. Losses at the gene ends were 0 bases for V and 9 bases for J; bases not matched to a gene: 3. There are 14 residues in the CDR3. DNA for the CDR3: TGCGCCAGCAGCTTGGCCGGGACAGCTTCACCCCTCCACTTT. It encodes CASSLAGTASPLHF.

V usage is TRBV7-9 and J usage is TRBJ1-4, with no clear D. CDR1 and CDR2 (germline): SEHNR, FQNEAQ (reference sequence). This CDR3 region has 15 residues. Trimming pared 2 bases from V and 6 bases from J, leaving 13 bases between. The DNA for the CDR3 is TGTGCCAGCAGCTTATACGTAACCCAGGATGAAAAACTGTTTTTT. This codes for CASSLYVTQDEKLFF.

The chain joins TRBV7-2 to TRBJ2-1, with TRBD1 matching 7 bases. Losses at the gene ends were 3 bases for V and 2 bases for J; bases not matched to a gene: 4. The CDR3 totals 15 residues. Germline lookup yields CDR1 SGHTA and CDR2 FQGNSA. CDR3 region: CASSFEQGTYNEQFF. CDR3 DNA sequence: TGTGCCAGCAGCTTCGAACAGGGGACCTACAATGAGCAGTTCTTC.

The chain uses TRBV20-1 and TRBJ2-5; D is unresolved. The ends were cut back, 3 bases at V and 5 bases at J, with 7 bases in the middle. Germline-derived CDR1 and CDR2 are DFQATT and SNEGSKA (reference sequence). This CDR3 has 11 amino acids. The CDR3 protein is CSARTEETQYF. The CDR3 DNA sequence: TGCAGTGCTAGGACTGAGGAGACCCAGTACTTC.

V gene TRBV5-6 combines with J gene TRBJ2-2, with 9 bases that match TRBD2. The V gene end was trimmed by 3 bases and the J gene end by 4 bases; junction bases not matched to a gene: 13. The germline gives CDR1 SGHDT, CDR2 YYEEEE. The CDR3 contains 18 residues. CDR3 nucleotides: TGTGCCAGCAGCTCGCCGGAGCGGGGGGCACGGGGCACCGGGGAGCTGTTTTTT. Amino acids: CASSSPERGARGTGELFF.

V gene TRBV5-3 combines with J gene TRBJ2-1; 11 positions agree with TRBD2. TRBV5-3 is filed as an ORF, its function uncertain. J was trimmed by 6 bases and V by 1 base; bases with no gene match: 6. This CDR3 region has 16 residues. DNA for the CDR3: TGTGCCAGAAGCTTGTTATCTAGCGGGGGGAGCAATGAGCAGTTCTTC. It encodes CARSLLSSGGSNEQFF.

V usage is TRBV13 and J usage is TRBJ2-3; tentative D call: TRBD1 (5 bases). V was pared by 2 bases and J by 4 bases, with 13 bases between. The CDR3 covers 15 residues. CDR1 is PRHDT and CDR2 is FYEKMQ in the germline V gene (reference sequence). The CDR3 sequence is CASSLIGEGADTQYF. The CDR3 coding sequence is TGTGCCAGCAGCTTAATAGGGGAAGGGGCAGATACGCAGTATTTT.

The chain employs TRBV28 and TRBJ2-7; D perhaps matches TRBD1 (6 bases). Germline loops: CDR1 MDHEN, CDR2 SYDVKM. V was clipped by 0 bases and J by 1 base, with 10 bases between them. This CDR3 is 15 amino acids long. This CDR3 is CASSLWAGASYEQYF. CDR3 nucleotides: TGTGCCAGCAGTTTATGGGCAGGGGCGTCCTACGAGCAGTACTTC.

This chain connects TRBV14 to TRBJ2-5, with TRBD2 identical over 8 bases. The CDR3 length is 15 residues. CDR1 is SGHDN, CDR2 FVKESK, per germline. Trimming took 0 bases from V and 5 from J; bases not matched to a gene: 5. DNA of the CDR3: TGTGCCAGCAGCCAAGAGTCGGGGGGGCCGGAGACCCAGTACTTC. Amino acid sequence: CASSQESGGPETQYF.

V usage is TRBV5-4 and J usage is TRBJ2-3; possibly TRBD1 for D (5 bases). V lost 2 bases and J 3 bases, leaving 10 bases between the germline ends. CDR3 length: 14 residues. Germline-derived CDR1 and CDR2 are SGHNT and YYREEE (reference sequence). In nucleotides, the CDR3 is TGTGCCAGCAGCTTCACAGGAGCAACAGATACGCAGTATTTT. Amino acid sequence: CASSFTGATDTQYF. The variable domain in full, with the rest retrieved from reference TRBV5-4 and TRBJ2-3, is ETGVTQSPTHLIKTRGQQVTLRCSSQSGHNTVSWYQQALGQGPQFIFQYYREEENGRGNFPPRFSGLQFPNYSSELNVNALELDDSALYLCASSFTGATDTQYFGPGTRLTVL.

This rearrangement joins TRBV6-1 to TRBJ1-5; D is ambiguous. Between the trimmed V and J ends, which lost 7 bases and 3 bases, there was a span of 16 bases. This CDR3 region has 15 residues. The germline gives CDR1 MNHNS, CDR2 SASEGT. The CDR3 nucleotides read TGTGCCAGCAAGTGGGCTGACGGCATCAATCAGCCCCAGCATTTT. Translated: CASKWADGINQPQHF.

The chain uses TRBV4-1 and TRBJ2-2; D possibly corresponds to TRBD2 (7 bases). The germline V and J ends were trimmed by 7 bases and 1 base, with 22 bases remaining between them. The CDR3 is 18 amino acids. Looked up from germline, CDR1 is MGHRA and CDR2 is YSYEKL. CDR3 sequence reads: CASTVFGLGGENTGELFF. DNA of the CDR3: TGCGCCAGCACAGTATTCGGCCTAGGGGGGGAGAACACCGGGGAGCTGTTTTTT.

This chain connects TRBV29-1 to TRBJ1-2, with TRBD1 identical over 7 bases. The germline V gene encodes CDR1 SQVTM and CDR2 ANQGSEA. Germline trimming cut 7 bases from V and 8 bases from J; bases unmatched to any gene: 16. The CDR3 consists of 14 residues. CDR3 region: CSAGQGGLHRGYTF. As DNA, the CDR3 is TGCAGCGCCGGTCAGGGGGGCCTACACCGGGGCTACACCTTC.

CDR3 residues: CAISGTPARQGAGQYF. DNA of the CDR3: TGTGCCATCAGTGGGACCCCAGCCCGACAGGGGGCAGGGCAGTACTTC. The chain employs TRBV10-3 and TRBJ2-7, with TRBD1 matching 10 bases. Per the germline V gene, CDR1 is ENHRY and CDR2 is SYGVKD. This CDR3 is built from 16 residues. Trimming removed 4 bases from V and 9 bases from J; junction bases left unmatched: 15.

This chain joins TRBV15 and TRBJ2-3; TRBD2 is a possible D gene (6 bases). The CDR3 has 17 residues. Trimming stripped 0 bases from V and 4 bases from J, with 17 bases between. Germline V gene data show CDR1 as LNHNV and CDR2 as YYDKDF (reference sequence). In DNA form, the CDR3 reads TGTGCCACCAGCAGAGACGGAGGGTTCCTTTTCCCAGATACGCAGTATTTT. Protein: CATSRDGGFLFPDTQYF.

This clone was found once. The genes are TRBV6-5 and TRBJ1-2, with D maybe TRBD1 (6 bases). Trimming took 7 bases from V and 8 from J, leaving 23 bases between them. This CDR3 is 15 amino acids long. Germline CDR1 and CDR2: MNHEY and SVGAGI. CDR3 sequence reads: CASKFGNRASGGYTF. In nucleotides, the CDR3 is TGTGCCAGCAAATTTGGGAACAGGGCCTCGGGGGGCTACACCTTC.

This clone showed up just a few times. The rearrangement uses TRBV7-9 and TRBJ2-5; D not certain. CDR1 SEHNR and CDR2 FQNEAQ come from the germline V gene (reference sequence). Trimming took 5 bases from V and 6 from J, leaving 10 bases between them. The CDR3 consists of 12 residues. This CDR3 reads CASSLGWQTQYF. The CDR3 DNA reads TGTGCCAGCAGCCTAGGGTGGCAGACCCAGTACTTC.

The chain combines TRBV7-8 with TRBJ1-6, with 7 bases identical to TRBD1. Germline-derived CDR1 and CDR2 are SGHVS and FQNEAQ. V was pared by 1 base and J by 9 bases, with 6 bases of the junction left unmatched. There are 15 residues in the CDR3. The DNA of the CDR3 is TGTGCCAGCAGCTTAGGCCAGGGGGTAGGTTCACCCCTCCACTTT. Its protein is CASSLGQGVGSPLHF. Together with reference TRBV7-8 and TRBJ1-6, the CDR3 gives the full variable domain: GAGVSQSPRYKVAKRGQDVALRCDPISGHVSLFWYQQALGQGPEFLTYFQNEAQLDKSGLPSDRFFAERPEGSVSTLKIQRTQQEDSAVYLCASSLGQGVGSPLHFGNGTRLTVT.

In its sample, this clone was seen once. CDR3 sequence reads: CASSFSGGRYGYTF. CDR3 DNA: TGTGCCAGCAGTTTTTCAGGGGGCCGCTATGGCTACACCTTC. The V and J genes are TRBV6-5 and TRBJ1-2; 8 positions match TRBD1. The CDR3 runs to 14 residues. Germline assignment: CDR1 MNHEY and CDR2 SVGAGI. The ends lost 4 bases at V and 4 bases at J; junction bases unmatched: 5.

The CDR3 spells CASSLVGTNDEQFF. CDR3 in DNA: TGTGCCAGCAGCTTAGTCGGGACTAATGATGAGCAGTTCTTC. The chain recombines TRBV7-9 with TRBJ2-1; 7 bases agree with TRBD2. The ends lost 1 base at V and 8 bases at J; junction bases unmatched: 5. There are 14 residues in the CDR3. Germline assignment: CDR1 SEHNR and CDR2 FQNEAQ (reference sequence).